These 3 T cell receptor beta chains came from one sample sequenced in a study of vaccination and CD4 T cells after COVID-19. For these receptors, no antigen is known. Cultured CD4+ T cell DNA underwent sequencing with the Oncomine TCR Beta short-read assay. A single record per CDR3 protein comes from TCRdb applying MiXCR to the PCR reads. The sample lists about 20,000 distinct CDR3 sequences; roughly 46% were seen once. Noted treatment: approximately 10-day PBMC culture with coronavirus spike peptide pools or control peptides (ViraFEST assay). Material: CD4+ T cells from blood, cultured in vitro, obtained before SARS-CoV-2 vaccination. Receptors were obtained from a human donor who had recovered from COVID-19.

The gene calls are TRBV5-8 and TRBJ2-1; D gene uncertain. With 4 bases removed from V and 10 bases from J, the gap between germline ends came to 18 bases. This CDR3 is built from 14 residues. CDR1 is SGHTS, CDR2 YDEGEE, per germline. The CDR3 coding sequence is TGTGCCAGCAGCCTGACGAGTCAGCCCCCCGAGCAGTTCTTC. This translates into CASSLTSQPPEQFF.

The V gene is TRBV20-1, the J gene TRBJ2-1; D ambiguous. This CDR3 region has 15 residues. V was shortened by 1 base and J by 2 bases, with 12 bases between the two germline ends. Looked up from germline, CDR1 is DFQATT and CDR2 is SNEGSKA (reference sequence). CDR3 loop: CSARVAAITYNEQFF. The CDR3 DNA is TGCAGTGCTAGAGTCGCTGCTATTACCTACAATGAGCAGTTCTTC.

This clonotype was seen more than once but under ten times. The J gene is TRBJ2-5, the V gene TRBV7-2; TRBD2 matches 8 bases. Germline values: CDR1 SGHTA, CDR2 FQGNSA. V lost 2 bases and J lost 5; bases outside the gene matches: 16. The CDR3 has 18 amino acids. CDR3 coding DNA: TGTGCCAGCAGCTTACGGGGGGGGGTGTCGGGGTTGGAGGAGACCCAGTACTTC. Amino acids: CASSLRGGVSGLEETQYF.